The 14 T cell receptor beta chains below come from one sample, sequenced in a study of blood T cells in healthy people across ages. Combining a sample-barcoded 5' primer with a J-beta primer mix, a second PCR ran for roughly 6 to 11 cycles. In TCRdb, the 5' RACE reads were re-called with MiXCR into one record per CDR3 protein. Of 700,000 to 1,000,000 distinct CDR3 sequences listed, under 45% are singletons. Material: blood. These receptors were taken from a man in his sixties in good health.

V is TRBV27 and J is TRBJ1-2; 7 nucleotides match TRBD1. With V trimmed by 6 bases and J by 7 bases, 8 bases remained unmatched. This CDR3 spans 13 amino acids. Germline-derived CDR1 and CDR2 are MNHEY and SMNVEV (reference sequence). CDR3 sequence (DNA): TGTGCCAGCAGCCCCGACAGGGTGGTTGGCTACACCTTC. This sequence encodes CASSPDRVVGYTF.

This clonotype was seen many times. This chain links TRBV29-1 with TRBJ2-5; D is perhaps TRBD1 (5 bases). From germline, CDR1 is SQVTM and CDR2 ANQGSEA. This CDR3 spans 15 amino acids. V lost 4 bases and J 3 bases, leaving 18 bases between the germline ends. The CDR3 sequence: CSVALHIGVEETQYF. The CDR3, as DNA: TGCAGCGTTGCCCTCCACATAGGGGTAGAAGAGACCCAGTACTTC.

The rearrangement links TRBV13 to TRBJ2-7; D unclear. The closer fit of TRBJ2-5 to the DNA end suggests the J call may be wrong. The CDR3 runs to 14 residues. Looked up from germline, CDR1 is PRHDT and CDR2 is FYEKMQ (reference sequence). The CDR3: CASSLKTVGETQYF. The CDR3 DNA reads as TGTGCCAGCAGCTTAAAGACGGTAGGGGAGACCCAGTACTTC.

The chain carries TRBV5-5 and TRBJ2-1; 8 bases map to TRBD1. From germline, CDR1 is SGHKS and CDR2 YYEKEE (reference sequence). CDR3 length equals 17 residues. The V gene end was trimmed by 0 bases and the J gene end by 5 bases; junction bases not matched to a gene: 10. CDR3 residues: CASSLEDKQGGNNEQFF. In DNA, the CDR3 is TGTGCCAGCAGCTTGGAAGACAAACAGGGGGGAAACAATGAGCAGTTCTTC.

The rearrangement joins TRBV7-2 to TRBJ2-1; 8 bases line up with TRBD2. Germline loops: CDR1 SGHTA, CDR2 FQGNSA. The CDR3 loop spans 12 amino acids. V lost 6 bases and J lost 14; bases outside the gene matches: 9. CDR3 DNA sequence: TGTGCCAGCAGAACCGGCAGCGGGGGAGAGTTCTTC. It codes for CASRTGSGGEFF.

The chain is built from TRBV7-8 and TRBJ1-1; no reliable D call. CDR1 is SGHVS, CDR2 FQNEAQ, per germline. Trimming pared 3 bases from V and 6 bases from J, leaving 8 bases between. The CDR3 has 12 amino acids. This CDR3 is CASSLRAPEAFF. As DNA, the CDR3 is TGTGCCAGCAGCTTGCGGGCCCCTGAAGCTTTCTTT.

This clonotype came up a few times. The rearrangement joins TRBV10-3 to TRBJ2-7; D unclear. V lost 0 bases, J lost 0 bases, and 6 bases lay in between. This CDR3 contains 14 residues. Germline V gene data show CDR1 as ENHRY and CDR2 as SYGVKD. The CDR3 bases are TGTGCCATCAGTGAGTCGTACGGCTCCTACGAGCAGTACTTC. This encodes CAISESYGSYEQYF.

The chain recombines TRBV5-1 with TRBJ2-7; a weak D match, TRBD1 (6 bases). Matching the DNA end better, TRBJ2-5 makes the J call doubtful. The CDR3 is 14 amino acids. Germline V gene sequence: CDR1 SGHRS, CDR2 YFSETQ. The CDR3 nucleotides are TGCGCCAGCAGCCCAGGACAGTGGGAAGAGACCCAGTACTTC. Translated: CASSPGQWEETQYF.

This clonotype was recorded at least ten times. The chain joins TRBV29-1 to TRBJ2-4; D not resolved. V was clipped by 2 bases and J by 8 bases, with 10 bases between them. Germline assignment: CDR1 SQVTM and CDR2 ANQGSEA. The CDR3 is 12 amino acids. The CDR3 coding sequence is TGCAGCGTTGAATTAAGTAGCCACATTCAGTACTTC. It codes for CSVELSSHIQYF.

V and J are TRBV5-1 and TRBJ2-5; 9 nucleotides align to TRBD1. The trim removed 4 bases at V and 11 bases at J, leaving 15 bases unmatched. CDR1 is SGHRS and CDR2 is YFSETQ in the germline V gene. The length of the CDR3 is 15 residues. The CDR3 DNA reads TGCGCCAGCAGCCCTCGAGGGACAGGGCTTGATGAGCAGTACTTC. Amino acids: CASSPRGTGLDEQYF.

V usage is TRBV4-3 and J usage is TRBJ2-2, with TRBD1 identical over 9 bases. Trimming took 3 bases from V and 1 from J; bases not matched to a gene: 3. The CDR3 contains 16 residues. Germline loops: CDR1 LGHNA, CDR2 YSLEER. The CDR3 DNA reads TGCGCCAGCAGCCAGCGGACAGGGGTGAACACCGGGGAGCTGTTTTTT. Protein sequence: CASSQRTGVNTGELFF.

V gene TRBV9 combines with J gene TRBJ1-1; 10 bases are a match to TRBD1. V shed 3 bases, J shed 2 bases, and the junction held 13 bases outside the gene matches. Germline values: CDR1 SGDLS, CDR2 YYNGEE. The CDR3 length is 18 residues. CDR3 coding DNA: TGTGCCAGCAGCGACGGCCGGGACAGGGGTTTACTAAACACTGAAGCTTTCTTT. Translation gives CASSDGRDRGLLNTEAFF.

The genes are TRBV21-1 and TRBJ1-1. TRBV21-1 is labeled a pseudogene. The CDR3 has 13 residues. CDR3 region: CASSKAGHLQAFF. In nucleotides, the CDR3 is TGTGCCAGCAGCAAAGCGGGACATCTGCAAGCTTTCTTT.

This clonotype came up once. One junction end disagrees with the germline gene, perhaps due to a read error. The V call is TRBV7-8, the J call TRBJ2-5; either TRBD1 or TRBD2 may fit D (7 bases each). Germline V CDR1 and CDR2: SGHVS, FQNEAQ. The CDR3 extends over 16 amino acids. The CDR3 here is CANSSTAGQSLQTQYF. DNA for the CDR3: TGTGCCAACAGCTCAACAGCGGGACAGTCTTTGCAGACCCAGTACTTC.